This T cell receptor beta chain was retrieved from a study of shared clonotypes between healthy human individuals. Profiling relied on immunoSEQ multiplex PCR, and the TCRdb table lists in-frame clones only, not all of them. The sample lists over 1.4 million clones, around 97% occurring once. Study-level findings and limits: Shared across a few donors were 4% to 6% of the naive CD4 clonotypes.

Germline V CDR1 and CDR2: MNHNY, SVGAGI (reference sequence). The CDR3 has 15 amino acids. V was cut by 0 bases and J by 4 bases, with 12 bases left in between. Regarding this clone: Its antigen is as yet unknown.

The sequencing input was naive CD4+ T cells sorted from blood. Subset reported: CD45RA+ positively selected. The V gene is TRBV6-6, the J gene TRBJ2-5; D gene uncertain. This receptor was obtained from a man in his thirties or forties in good health. DNA of the CDR3: TGTGCCAGCAGTTACTCTGGCCTACCGGTAGAGACCCAGTACTTC. Protein product: CASSYSGLPVETQYF.